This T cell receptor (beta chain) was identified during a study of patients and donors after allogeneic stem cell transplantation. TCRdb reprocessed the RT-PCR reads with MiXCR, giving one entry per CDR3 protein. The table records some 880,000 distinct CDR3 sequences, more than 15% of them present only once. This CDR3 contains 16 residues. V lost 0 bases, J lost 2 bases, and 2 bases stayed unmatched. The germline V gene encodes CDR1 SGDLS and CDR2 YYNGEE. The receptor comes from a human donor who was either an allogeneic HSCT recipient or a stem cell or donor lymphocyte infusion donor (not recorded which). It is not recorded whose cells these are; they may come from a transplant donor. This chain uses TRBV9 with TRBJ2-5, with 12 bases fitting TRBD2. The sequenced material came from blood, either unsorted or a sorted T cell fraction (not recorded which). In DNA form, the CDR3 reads TGTGCCAGCAGCGTAGCTCTAGCGGGGGGGCAAGAGACCCAGTACTTC. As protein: CASSVALAGGQETQYF.